This TCR beta chain comes out of a study of blood T cell repertoires in COVID-19. Turning to the study itself: Acute and convalescent COVID-19 specimens originated in the United States, Italy and Spain.

Under the authors' procedure: Amplification with reference gene primers provided the estimates of nucleated cell counts. The table came from immunoSEQ multiplex PCR; TCRdb's copy has only in-frame clones and leaves some out. That table gives V, J and clone size, and the DNA gave D and trimming. The sample lists under 200,000 clones, about 86% occurring once. The CDR3 extends over 14 amino acids. V shed 4 bases, J shed 7 bases, and the junction held 3 bases outside the gene matches. Germline lookup yields CDR1 LGHNA and CDR2 YSLEER. The V call is TRBV4-3, the J call TRBJ1-6; 8 bases line up with TRBD1. The sequence came from a man aged 50 to 60 with active or convalescent COVID-19. Material: peripheral blood. In DNA form, the CDR3 reads TGCGCCAGCAGCCTTGGACAGGGAAATTCACCCCTCCACTTT. Translated: CASSLGQGNSPLHF.